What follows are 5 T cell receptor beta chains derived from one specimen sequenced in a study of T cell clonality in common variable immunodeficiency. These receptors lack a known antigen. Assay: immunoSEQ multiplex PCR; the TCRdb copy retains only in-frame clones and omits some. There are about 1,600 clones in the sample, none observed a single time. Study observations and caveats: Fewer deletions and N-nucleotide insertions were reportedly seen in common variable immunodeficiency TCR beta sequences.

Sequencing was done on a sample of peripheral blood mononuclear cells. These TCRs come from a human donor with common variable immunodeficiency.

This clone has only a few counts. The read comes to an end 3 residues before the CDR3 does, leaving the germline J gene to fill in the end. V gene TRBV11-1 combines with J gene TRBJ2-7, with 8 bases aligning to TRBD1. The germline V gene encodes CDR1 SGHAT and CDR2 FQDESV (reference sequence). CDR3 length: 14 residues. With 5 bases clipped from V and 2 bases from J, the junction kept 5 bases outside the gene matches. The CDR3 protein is CASSPDRGTYEQYF. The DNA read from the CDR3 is TGTGCCAGCAGCCCAGACAGGGGAACCTACGAG.

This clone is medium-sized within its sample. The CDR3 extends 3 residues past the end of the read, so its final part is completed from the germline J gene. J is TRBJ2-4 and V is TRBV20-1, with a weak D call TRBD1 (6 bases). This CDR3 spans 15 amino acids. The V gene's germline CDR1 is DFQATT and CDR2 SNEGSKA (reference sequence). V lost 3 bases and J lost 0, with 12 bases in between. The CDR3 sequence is CSASRDIVAKNIQYF. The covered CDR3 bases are TGCAGTGCTAGTCGGGACATAGTAGCCAAAAACATT.

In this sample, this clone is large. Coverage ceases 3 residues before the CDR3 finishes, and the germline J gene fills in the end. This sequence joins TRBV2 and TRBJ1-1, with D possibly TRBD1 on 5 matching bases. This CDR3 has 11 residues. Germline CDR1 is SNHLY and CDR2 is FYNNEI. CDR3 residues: CASTWTPQAFF. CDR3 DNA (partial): TGTGCCAGCACATGGACACCCCAA.

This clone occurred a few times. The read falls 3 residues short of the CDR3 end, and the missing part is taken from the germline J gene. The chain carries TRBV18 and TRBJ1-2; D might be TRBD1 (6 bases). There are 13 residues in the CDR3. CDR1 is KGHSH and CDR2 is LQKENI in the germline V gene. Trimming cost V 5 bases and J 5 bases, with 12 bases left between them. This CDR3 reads CASSEGVQYGYTF. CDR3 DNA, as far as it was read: TGTGCCAGCTCAGAGGGGGTTCAGTATGGC.

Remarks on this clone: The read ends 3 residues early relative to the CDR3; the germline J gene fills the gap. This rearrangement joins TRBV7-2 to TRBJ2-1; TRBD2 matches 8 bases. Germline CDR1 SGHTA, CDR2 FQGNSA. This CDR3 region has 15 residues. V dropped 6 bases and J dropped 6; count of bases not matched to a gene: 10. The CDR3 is CASSKAGGGGNEQFF. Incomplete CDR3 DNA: TGTGCCAGCAGTAAGGCGGGGGGAGGGGGCAATGAG.